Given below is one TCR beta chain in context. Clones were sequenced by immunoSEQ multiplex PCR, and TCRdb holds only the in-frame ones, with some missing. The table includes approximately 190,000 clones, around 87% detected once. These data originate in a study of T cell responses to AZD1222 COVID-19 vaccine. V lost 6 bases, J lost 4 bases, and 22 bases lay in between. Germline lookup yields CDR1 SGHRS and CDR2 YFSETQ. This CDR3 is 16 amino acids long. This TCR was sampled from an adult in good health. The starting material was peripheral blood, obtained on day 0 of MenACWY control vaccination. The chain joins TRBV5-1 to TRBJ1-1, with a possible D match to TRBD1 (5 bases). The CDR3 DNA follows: TGCGCCAGCACCCTGGGGGAGGTGGGTAGTGGCACTGAAGCTTTCTTT. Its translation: CASTLGEVGSGTEAFF.